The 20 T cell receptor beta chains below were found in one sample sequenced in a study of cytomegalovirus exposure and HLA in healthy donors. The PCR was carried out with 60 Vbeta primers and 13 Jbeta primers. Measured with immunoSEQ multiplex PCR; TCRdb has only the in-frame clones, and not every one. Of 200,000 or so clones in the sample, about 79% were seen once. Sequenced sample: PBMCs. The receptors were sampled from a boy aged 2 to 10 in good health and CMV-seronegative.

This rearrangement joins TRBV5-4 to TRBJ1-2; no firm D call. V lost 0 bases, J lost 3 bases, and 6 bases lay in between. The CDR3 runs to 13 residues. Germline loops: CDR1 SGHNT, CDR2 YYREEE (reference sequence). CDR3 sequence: CASSLGGDYGYTF. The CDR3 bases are TGTGCCAGCAGCTTGGGCGGAGACTATGGCTACACCTTC. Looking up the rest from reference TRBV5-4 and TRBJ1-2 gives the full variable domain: ETGVTQSPTHLIKTRGQQVTLRCSSQSGHNTVSWYQQALGQGPQFIFQYYREEENGRGNFPPRFSGLQFPNYSSELNVNALELDDSALYLCASSLGGDYGYTFGSGTRLTVV.

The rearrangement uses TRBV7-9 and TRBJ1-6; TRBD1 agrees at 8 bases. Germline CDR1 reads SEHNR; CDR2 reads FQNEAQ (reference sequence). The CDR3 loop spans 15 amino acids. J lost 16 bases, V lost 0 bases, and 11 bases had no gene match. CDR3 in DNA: TGTGCCAGCAGCTTAGCACCGGGACAGGATGTGGTGCTCCACTTT. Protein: CASSLAPGQDVVLHF. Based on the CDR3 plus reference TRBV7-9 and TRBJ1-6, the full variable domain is DTGVSQNPRHKITKRGQNVTFRCDPISEHNRLYWYRQTLGQGPEFLTYFQNEAQLEKSRLLSDRFSAERPKGSFSTLEIQRTEQGDSAMYLCASSLAPGQDVVLHFGNGTRLTVT.

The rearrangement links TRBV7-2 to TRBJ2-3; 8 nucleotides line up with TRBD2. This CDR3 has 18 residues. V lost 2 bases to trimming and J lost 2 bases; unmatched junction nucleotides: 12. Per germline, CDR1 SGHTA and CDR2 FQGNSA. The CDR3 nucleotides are TGTGCCAGCAGCTTAAGGGCCGGGCTAGCGGGTACCACAGATACGCAGTATTTT. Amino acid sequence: CASSLRAGLAGTTDTQYF.

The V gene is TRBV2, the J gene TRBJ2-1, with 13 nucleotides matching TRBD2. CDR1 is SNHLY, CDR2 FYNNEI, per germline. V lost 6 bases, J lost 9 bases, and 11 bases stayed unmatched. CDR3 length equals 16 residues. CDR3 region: CASSIRTSGGFGEQFF. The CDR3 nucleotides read TGTGCCAGCAGCATCAGGACTAGCGGGGGATTCGGTGAGCAGTTCTTC.

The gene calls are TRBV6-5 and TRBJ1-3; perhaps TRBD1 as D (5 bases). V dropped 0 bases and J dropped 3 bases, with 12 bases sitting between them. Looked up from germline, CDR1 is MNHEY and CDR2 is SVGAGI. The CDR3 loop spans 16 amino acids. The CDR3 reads CASSYSRPQGGNTIYF. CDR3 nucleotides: TGTGCCAGCAGTTACTCAAGGCCCCAGGGTGGAAACACCATATATTTT.

CDR3 amino acids: CASSSTDPTGELFF. The CDR3, as DNA: TGTGCCAGCAGCTCTACCGATCCCACCGGGGAGCTGTTTTTT. The gene calls are TRBV7-9 and TRBJ2-2; D remains unclear. Germline loops: CDR1 SEHNR, CDR2 FQNEAQ (reference sequence). V gave up 4 bases and J gave up 4 bases, with 10 bases separating them. This CDR3 region has 14 residues.

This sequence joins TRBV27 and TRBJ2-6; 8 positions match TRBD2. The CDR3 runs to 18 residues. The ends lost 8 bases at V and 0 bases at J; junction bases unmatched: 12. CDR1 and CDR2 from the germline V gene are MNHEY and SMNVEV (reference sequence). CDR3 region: CASSSPAGVYSGANVLTF. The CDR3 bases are TGTGCCAGCTCATCCCCAGCGGGGGTGTACTCTGGGGCCAACGTCCTGACTTTC.

The CDR3 DNA is TGTGCCAGTAGTATTGTGCTAGCGGGGGGGCTTTACAATGAGCAGTTCTTC. Translation: CASSIVLAGGLYNEQFF. This chain uses TRBV19 with TRBJ2-1; 12 bases fit TRBD2. Germline values: CDR1 LNHDA, CDR2 SQIVND (reference sequence). The CDR3 covers 17 residues. J was trimmed by 4 bases and V by 3 bases; bases with no gene match: 7. Complete variable domain (other parts from reference TRBV19 and TRBJ2-1): DGGITQSPKYLFRKEGQNVTLSCEQNLNHDAMYWYRQDPGQGLRLIYYSQIVNDFQKGDIAEGYSVSREKKESFPLTVTSAQKNPTAFYLCASSIVLAGGLYNEQFFGPGTRLTVL.

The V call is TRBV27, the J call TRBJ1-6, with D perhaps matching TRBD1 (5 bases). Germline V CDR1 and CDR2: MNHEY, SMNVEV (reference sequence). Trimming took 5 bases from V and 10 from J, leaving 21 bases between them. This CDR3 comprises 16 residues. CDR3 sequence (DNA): TGTGCCAGCAGTACCTACAGGTCCGGCCGAAGATCACCCCTCCACTTT. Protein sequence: CASSTYRSGRRSPLHF.

The DNA for the CDR3 is TGCGCCAGCAGCCAAGAAGGAGCTGGGGAGACCCAGTACTTC. Translated: CASSQEGAGETQYF. The chain joins TRBV4-3 to TRBJ2-5; no clear D gene. The CDR3 consists of 14 residues. Trimming pared 0 bases from V and 5 bases from J, leaving 10 bases between. Germline V lookup: CDR1 LGHNA, CDR2 YSLEER.

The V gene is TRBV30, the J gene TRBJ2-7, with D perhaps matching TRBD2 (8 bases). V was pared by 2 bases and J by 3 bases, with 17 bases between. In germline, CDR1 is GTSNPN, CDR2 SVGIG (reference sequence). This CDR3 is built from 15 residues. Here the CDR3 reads CAWSPQQGTSYEQYF. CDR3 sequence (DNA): TGTGCCTGGAGTCCCCAACAGGGGACTAGCTACGAGCAGTACTTC.

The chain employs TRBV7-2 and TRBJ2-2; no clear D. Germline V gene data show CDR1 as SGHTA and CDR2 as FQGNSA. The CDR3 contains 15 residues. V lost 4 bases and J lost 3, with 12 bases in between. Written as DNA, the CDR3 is TGTGCCAGCAGCTACGCAACCGCGGACACCGGGGAGCTGTTTTTT. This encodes CASSYATADTGELFF.

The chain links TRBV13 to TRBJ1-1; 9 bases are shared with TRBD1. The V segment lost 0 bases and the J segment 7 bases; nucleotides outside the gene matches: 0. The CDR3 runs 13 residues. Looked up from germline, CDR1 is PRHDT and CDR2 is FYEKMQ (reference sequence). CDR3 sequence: CASSLGTGGEAFF. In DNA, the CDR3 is TGTGCCAGCAGCTTAGGGACAGGGGGTGAAGCTTTCTTT.

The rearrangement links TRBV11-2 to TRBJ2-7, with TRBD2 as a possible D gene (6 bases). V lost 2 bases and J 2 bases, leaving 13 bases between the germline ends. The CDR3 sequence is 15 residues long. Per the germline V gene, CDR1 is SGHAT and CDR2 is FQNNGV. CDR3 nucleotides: TGTGCCAGCAGCTTATTCCCGGGACTTGCCTACGAGCAGTACTTC. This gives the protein CASSLFPGLAYEQYF.

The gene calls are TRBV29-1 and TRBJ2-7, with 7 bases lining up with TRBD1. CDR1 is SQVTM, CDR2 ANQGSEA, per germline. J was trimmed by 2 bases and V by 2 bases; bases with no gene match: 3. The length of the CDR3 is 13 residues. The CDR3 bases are TGCAGCGTTGAACGTCAGGGGGCCTACGAGCAGTACTTC. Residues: CSVERQGAYEQYF.

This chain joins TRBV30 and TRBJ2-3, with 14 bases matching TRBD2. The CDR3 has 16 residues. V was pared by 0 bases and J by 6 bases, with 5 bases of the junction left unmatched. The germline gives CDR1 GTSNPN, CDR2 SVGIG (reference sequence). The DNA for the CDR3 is TGTGCCTGGAGTGTACATGGGACTAGCGGGGGCGATACGCAGTATTTT. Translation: CAWSVHGTSGGDTQYF. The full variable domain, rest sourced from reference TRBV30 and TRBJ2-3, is SQTIHQWPATLVQPVGSPLSLECTVEGTSNPNLYWYRQAAGRGLQLLFYSVGIGQISSEVPQNLSASRPQDRQFILSSKKLLLSDSGFYLCAWSVHGTSGGDTQYFGPGTRLTVL.

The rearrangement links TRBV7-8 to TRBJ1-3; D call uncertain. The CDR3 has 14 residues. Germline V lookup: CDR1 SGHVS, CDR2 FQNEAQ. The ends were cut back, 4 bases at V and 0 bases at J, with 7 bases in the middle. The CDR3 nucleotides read TGTGCCAGCAGCTCGGGGTTCTCTGGAAACACCATATATTTT. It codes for CASSSGFSGNTIYF. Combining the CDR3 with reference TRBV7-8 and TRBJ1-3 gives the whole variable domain GAGVSQSPRYKVAKRGQDVALRCDPISGHVSLFWYQQALGQGPEFLTYFQNEAQLDKSGLPSDRFFAERPEGSVSTLKIQRTQQEDSAVYLCASSSGFSGNTIYFGEGSWLTVV.

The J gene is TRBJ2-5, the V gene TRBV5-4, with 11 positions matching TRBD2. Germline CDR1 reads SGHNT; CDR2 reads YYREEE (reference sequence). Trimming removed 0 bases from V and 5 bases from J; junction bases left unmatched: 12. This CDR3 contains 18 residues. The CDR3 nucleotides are TGTGCCAGCAGCTTGGTCGTGGCTAGCGGGGGGCCCGGGGAGACCCAGTACTTC. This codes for CASSLVVASGGPGETQYF.

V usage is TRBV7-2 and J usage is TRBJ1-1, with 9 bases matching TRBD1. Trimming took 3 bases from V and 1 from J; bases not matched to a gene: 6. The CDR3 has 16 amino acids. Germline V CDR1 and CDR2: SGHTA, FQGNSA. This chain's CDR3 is CASSFRPGQGNTEAFF. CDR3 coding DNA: TGTGCCAGCAGCTTTAGGCCGGGACAGGGGAACACTGAAGCTTTCTTT.

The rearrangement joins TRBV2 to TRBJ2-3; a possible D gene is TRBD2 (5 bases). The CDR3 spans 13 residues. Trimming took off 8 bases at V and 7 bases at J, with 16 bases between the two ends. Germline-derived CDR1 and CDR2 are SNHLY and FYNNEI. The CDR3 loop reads CASCRLAGNTQYF. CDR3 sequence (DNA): TGTGCCAGCTGTAGGCTAGCAGGAAATACGCAGTATTTT.